The 30 T cell receptor beta chains below all came from one sample that was sequenced in a study of blood T cell repertoires in COVID-19. Repertoires were generated with immunoSEQ multiplex PCR, while TCRdb's copy carries only in-frame clones and drops some. This table has under 200,000 clones, approximately 90% appearing once. The specimen was peripheral blood. These receptors were collected from a young man with COVID-19, enrolled during active disease.

The genes are TRBV6-5 and TRBJ2-7, with a tentative D call TRBD1 (7 bases). In germline, CDR1 is MNHEY, CDR2 SVGAGI. CDR3 length: 13 amino acids. The V end was cut by 0 bases, the J end by 6 bases, with 9 bases between. CDR3 DNA sequence: TGTGCCAGCAGTTACTCCAGGGGGGTCGAGCAGTACTTC. This translates into CASSYSRGVEQYF.

The chain has TRBV4-3 and TRBJ1-3; TRBD1 is a possible D gene (6 bases). The CDR3 length is 15 residues. Germline V CDR1 and CDR2: LGHNA, YSLEER. Trimming left V 5 bases short and J 8 bases short, with 19 bases between. The CDR3 DNA is TGCGCCAGCAGCTCTGCGGGGGCTCGGGCAGACACCATATATTTT. Residues: CASSSAGARADTIYF.

The gene calls are TRBV28 and TRBJ2-7; 10 nucleotides agree with TRBD2. The CDR3 loop spans 18 amino acids. V was pared by 2 bases and J by 6 bases, with 16 bases of the junction left unmatched. The germline V gene has CDR1 MDHEN and CDR2 SYDVKM. This CDR3 reads CASSLRWSSGSLRREQYF. As DNA, the CDR3 is TGTGCCAGCAGTTTAAGGTGGTCTAGCGGGAGTCTACGGCGCGAGCAGTACTTC.

The V gene is TRBV19, the J gene TRBJ2-7, with 7 bases fitting TRBD2. This CDR3 has 17 amino acids. The germline gives CDR1 LNHDA, CDR2 SQIVND (reference sequence). The V and J ends lost 4 bases and 0 bases, in that order; junction bases with no gene match: 12. The CDR3 loop reads CASSSLFGAGTSYEQYF. CDR3 sequence (DNA): TGTGCCAGTAGTAGCCTCTTTGGAGCGGGGACCTCCTACGAGCAGTACTTC. The entire variable domain, with the rest obtained from reference TRBV19 and TRBJ2-7, is as follows: DGGITQSPKYLFRKEGQNVTLSCEQNLNHDAMYWYRQDPGQGLRLIYYSQIVNDFQKGDIAEGYSVSREKKESFPLTVTSAQKNPTAFYLCASSSLFGAGTSYEQYFGPGTRLTVT.

The rearrangement uses TRBV29-1 and TRBJ2-7, with 7 bases aligning to TRBD2. V shed 5 bases, J shed 7 bases, and the junction held 8 bases outside the gene matches. The CDR3 is 12 residues long. Looked up from germline, CDR1 is SQVTM and CDR2 is ANQGSEA. Here the CDR3 DNA reads TGCAGCGTTCAGCGGGGCCCAGCGGAGCAGTACTTC. Translated: CSVQRGPAEQYF.

The V gene is TRBV4-2, the J gene TRBJ2-1; TRBD1 agrees at 10 bases. The CDR3 contains 15 residues. V shed 4 bases, J shed 7 bases, and the junction held 7 bases outside the gene matches. CDR1 is LGHNA, CDR2 YNFKEQ, per germline. The CDR3 is CASSLGQGIGNEQFF. CDR3 in DNA: TGTGCCAGCAGCCTGGGACAGGGGATCGGGAATGAGCAGTTCTTC.

V usage is TRBV4-1 and J usage is TRBJ2-1; 11 bases map to TRBD1. The V and J ends lost 2 bases and 9 bases, in that order; junction bases with no gene match: 3. The CDR3 has 14 residues. Germline CDR1 MGHRA, CDR2 YSYEKL. The CDR3: CASSQRGQGVEQFF. Here the CDR3 DNA reads TGCGCCAGCAGCCAAAGGGGACAGGGGGTTGAGCAGTTCTTC.

The table lists this clone with a count of one. The genes are TRBV19 and TRBJ1-1; a weak D match, TRBD1 (6 bases). The CDR3 is 15 amino acids. V lost 4 bases and J lost 8, with 20 bases in between. CDR1 is LNHDA and CDR2 is SQIVND in the germline V gene (reference sequence). The CDR3 sequence: CASSKGETPQGEAFF. As DNA, the CDR3 is TGTGCCAGTAGTAAGGGAGAGACGCCTCAGGGGGAAGCTTTCTTT.

The rearrangement joins TRBV19 to TRBJ1-6; 8 positions agree with TRBD1. The junction had 6 bases not matched to a gene; V was cut back by 4 bases and J by 7 bases. The CDR3 spans 15 residues. CDR1 LNHDA and CDR2 SQIVND come from the germline V gene (reference sequence). CDR3 sequence reads: CASSTRDRKNSPLHF. CDR3 in DNA: TGTGCCAGTAGTACCCGGGACAGGAAGAATTCACCCCTCCACTTT.

The chain carries TRBV7-2 and TRBJ2-2; no reliable D call. This CDR3 has 15 residues. CDR1 and CDR2 from the germline V gene are SGHTA and FQGNSA. The V end lost 0 bases, the J end lost 2 bases, and 7 bases lay between the germline ends. Here the CDR3 reads CASSLAGSNTGELFF. In DNA, the CDR3 is TGTGCCAGCAGCTTAGCCGGGTCTAACACCGGGGAGCTGTTTTTT.

V gene TRBV24-1 combines with J gene TRBJ2-2; the D is unclear. The length of the CDR3 is 14 residues. V lost 6 bases and J 6 bases, leaving 13 bases between the germline ends. The germline gives CDR1 KGHDR, CDR2 SFDVKD. The CDR3 here is CATSSSSSAGELFF. The CDR3 DNA is TGTGCCACCAGTTCGAGTTCGAGCGCCGGGGAGCTGTTTTTT.

The chain links TRBV4-1 to TRBJ2-7, with TRBD2 identical over 10 bases. The CDR3 extends over 15 amino acids. The junction had 7 bases not matched to a gene; V was cut back by 5 bases and J by 3 bases. Germline values: CDR1 MGHRA, CDR2 YSYEKL. The CDR3 protein is CASSYGSGRSYEQYF. In nucleotides, the CDR3 is TGCGCCAGCAGCTACGGTAGCGGGAGGAGCTACGAGCAGTACTTC.

This chain links TRBV14 with TRBJ2-3, with D possibly TRBD2 on 5 matching bases. CDR3 size: 15 residues. CDR1 SGHDN and CDR2 FVKESK come from the germline V gene. Trimming pared 1 base from V and 0 bases from J, leaving 8 bases between. Here the CDR3 reads CASSQVGGSTDTQYF. The CDR3 DNA is TGTGCCAGCAGCCAAGTGGGCGGGAGCACAGATACGCAGTATTTT.

In this sample, this clone turned up once. V usage is TRBV28 and J usage is TRBJ2-3; 8 positions match TRBD2. Trimming removed 3 bases from V and 3 bases from J; junction bases left unmatched: 5. The CDR3 is 15 amino acids. The germline V gene has CDR1 MDHEN and CDR2 SYDVKM. As DNA, the CDR3 is TGTGCCAGCAGTTTTCAAGCTAGCGGGACAGATACGCAGTATTTT. This translates into CASSFQASGTDTQYF.

J is TRBJ2-7 and V is TRBV10-1; D unresolved. CDR3 length: 15 residues. The germline V gene has CDR1 WNHNN and CDR2 SYGVQD (reference sequence). V lost 2 bases to trimming and J lost 5 bases, with 16 bases between them. The CDR3 loop is CASSEPTPWFDEQYF. Written as DNA, the CDR3 is TGCGCCAGCAGTGAGCCGACTCCTTGGTTTGACGAGCAGTACTTC.

V gene TRBV11-2 combines with J gene TRBJ1-3; possible D gene TRBD1, 6 bases. Germline V gene sequence: CDR1 SGHAT, CDR2 FQNNGV. The V gene lost 1 base and the J gene lost 9 bases, with 13 bases spanning the gap. The CDR3 runs to 14 residues. CDR3 DNA sequence: TGTGCCAGCAGCTTAGGAAGGGGGTCTGGCACCATATATTTT. This translates into CASSLGRGSGTIYF.

The chain recombines TRBV28 with TRBJ2-1; D is unclear. Germline CDR1 reads MDHEN; CDR2 reads SYDVKM. V lost 1 base, J lost 5 bases, and 6 bases lay in between. This CDR3 is built from 13 residues. CDR3 bases: TGTGCCAGCAGTTTATCAGTGAACAATGAGCAGTTCTTC. As protein: CASSLSVNNEQFF. Combining the CDR3 with reference TRBV28 and TRBJ2-1 gives the whole variable domain DVKVTQSSRYLVKRTGEKVFLECVQDMDHENMFWYRQDPGLGLRLIYFSYDVKMKEKGDIPEGYSVSREKKERFSLILESASTNQTSMYLCASSLSVNNEQFFGPGTRLTVL.

This clone was found once. The chain couples TRBV5-6 to TRBJ1-6; 10 bases agree with TRBD1. V lost 4 bases and J lost 14; bases outside the gene matches: 12. The CDR3 totals 15 residues. Germline V gene data show CDR1 as SGHDT and CDR2 as YYEEEE. The CDR3 nucleotides are TGTGCCAGCAGCGGAGGGACAGGGGCCTTAAGGTCCCTCCACTTT. Translated, it gives CASSGGTGALRSLHF.

This chain's CDR3 is CASSTRGTGGNTIYF. The CDR3 bases are TGCGCCAGCAGCACCCGTGGGACAGGGGGAAACACCATATATTTT. V usage is TRBV4-1 and J usage is TRBJ1-3; TRBD1 matches 9 bases. Looked up from germline, CDR1 is MGHRA and CDR2 is YSYEKL. This CDR3 has 15 amino acids. The V segment lost 5 bases and the J segment 4 bases; nucleotides outside the gene matches: 6.

The table lists this clone with a count of one. This chain connects TRBV9 to TRBJ2-7; D ambiguous. This CDR3 is built from 14 residues. V was trimmed by 3 bases and J by 1 base, leaving 11 bases between them. Per the germline V gene, CDR1 is SGDLS and CDR2 is YYNGEE. The CDR3 reads CASSAAQVSYEQYF. CDR3 DNA sequence: TGTGCCAGCAGCGCTGCTCAGGTATCCTACGAGCAGTACTTC.

The chain has TRBV5-6 and TRBJ1-1; D unresolved. The V gene lost 0 bases and the J gene lost 1 base, with 7 bases spanning the gap. The CDR3 is 14 residues long. The V gene's germline CDR1 is SGHDT and CDR2 YYEEEE. The CDR3 region is CASSLGAKNTEAFF. CDR3 coding DNA: TGTGCCAGCAGCTTGGGAGCCAAGAACACTGAAGCTTTCTTT.

The rearrangement links TRBV14 to TRBJ1-5; 9 bases fit TRBD1. V shed 5 bases, J shed 4 bases, and the junction held 9 bases outside the gene matches. CDR1 and CDR2 from the germline V gene are SGHDN and FVKESK. CDR3 size: 16 residues. The CDR3 DNA reads TGTGCCAGCAGCGGTAACCGGGACAGGGAGAATCAGCCCCAGCATTTT. It is translated as CASSGNRDRENQPQHF.

V and J are TRBV28 and TRBJ1-6; D is unclear. The CDR3 runs 12 residues. Trimming took 8 bases from V and 5 from J, leaving 7 bases between them. CDR1 and CDR2 from the germline V gene are MDHEN and SYDVKM. The CDR3: CASLQNNSPLHF. DNA for the CDR3: TGTGCCAGCCTGCAGAATAATTCACCCCTCCACTTT.

This rearrangement joins TRBV28 to TRBJ1-6, with D possibly matching TRBD1 (5 bases). The ends were cut back, 9 bases at V and 6 bases at J, with 18 bases in the middle. CDR3 length equals 15 residues. Germline V CDR1 and CDR2: MDHEN, SYDVKM. In nucleotides, the CDR3 is TGTGCCAGTGGGTCAGGGTTCTTAGGTAATTCACCCCTCCACTTT. It is translated as CASGSGFLGNSPLHF.

V is TRBV21-1 and J is TRBJ1-2; the listed D gene, TRBD1, was not tested against the DNA. TRBV21-1 is a pseudogene. The CDR3 has 16 residues. The chain's CDR3 is CASSKGEDRDDYGYTF. The DNA of the CDR3 is TGTGCCAGCAGCAAAGGTGAGGACAGGGACGACTATGGCTACACCTTC.

Here the CDR3 DNA reads TGTGCCAGCAGCCAGGGCTCCGCACGGGGCTCCTACGAGCAGTACTTC. Protein sequence: CASSQGSARGSYEQYF. The rearrangement uses TRBV3-1 (or the pseudogene TRBV3-2) and TRBJ2-7; TRBD2 might be the D (5 bases). Trimming left V 3 bases short and J 0 bases short, with 15 bases between. Germline V lookup: CDR1 LGHDT, CDR2 YNNKEL (reference sequence). The CDR3 extends over 16 amino acids.

The V gene is TRBV29-1, the J gene TRBJ2-5, with TRBD1 as a possible D gene (5 bases). The V end was cut by 2 bases, the J end by 1 base, with 8 bases between. There are 13 residues in the CDR3. Germline CDR1 is SQVTM and CDR2 is ANQGSEA. CDR3 sequence: CSVEQGSQETQYF. As DNA, the CDR3 is TGCAGCGTTGAACAGGGCAGCCAAGAGACCCAGTACTTC.

This clone was detected only a few times. The CDR3 loop reads CASSLDGDSQETQYF. CDR3 DNA: TGTGCCAGCAGCTTAGATGGGGACAGTCAAGAGACCCAGTACTTC. The rearrangement uses TRBV11-2 and TRBJ2-5; 7 bases are shared with TRBD1. CDR3 length: 15 amino acids. Germline V CDR1 and CDR2: SGHAT, FQNNGV. The trim removed 0 bases at V and 2 bases at J, leaving 3 bases unmatched.

The V gene is TRBV4-1, the J gene TRBJ2-7, with TRBD2 as a possible D gene (6 bases). The CDR3 runs 15 residues. The V end was cut by 1 base, the J end by 3 bases, with 13 bases between. Germline V CDR1 and CDR2: MGHRA, YSYEKL. In DNA, the CDR3 is TGCGCCAGCAGCCAAGCGCGGGACGGGAGCTACGAGCAGTACTTC. This sequence encodes CASSQARDGSYEQYF.

The chain joins TRBV30 to TRBJ1-4; 7 bases are shared with TRBD1. V was clipped by 6 bases and J by 8 bases; unmatched bases: 12. This CDR3 has 14 residues. Germline CDR1 GTSNPN, CDR2 SVGIG (reference sequence). The CDR3 protein is CACHALGTEEKLFF. CDR3 nucleotides: TGTGCCTGCCACGCCCTTGGGACAGAAGAAAAACTGTTTTTT.